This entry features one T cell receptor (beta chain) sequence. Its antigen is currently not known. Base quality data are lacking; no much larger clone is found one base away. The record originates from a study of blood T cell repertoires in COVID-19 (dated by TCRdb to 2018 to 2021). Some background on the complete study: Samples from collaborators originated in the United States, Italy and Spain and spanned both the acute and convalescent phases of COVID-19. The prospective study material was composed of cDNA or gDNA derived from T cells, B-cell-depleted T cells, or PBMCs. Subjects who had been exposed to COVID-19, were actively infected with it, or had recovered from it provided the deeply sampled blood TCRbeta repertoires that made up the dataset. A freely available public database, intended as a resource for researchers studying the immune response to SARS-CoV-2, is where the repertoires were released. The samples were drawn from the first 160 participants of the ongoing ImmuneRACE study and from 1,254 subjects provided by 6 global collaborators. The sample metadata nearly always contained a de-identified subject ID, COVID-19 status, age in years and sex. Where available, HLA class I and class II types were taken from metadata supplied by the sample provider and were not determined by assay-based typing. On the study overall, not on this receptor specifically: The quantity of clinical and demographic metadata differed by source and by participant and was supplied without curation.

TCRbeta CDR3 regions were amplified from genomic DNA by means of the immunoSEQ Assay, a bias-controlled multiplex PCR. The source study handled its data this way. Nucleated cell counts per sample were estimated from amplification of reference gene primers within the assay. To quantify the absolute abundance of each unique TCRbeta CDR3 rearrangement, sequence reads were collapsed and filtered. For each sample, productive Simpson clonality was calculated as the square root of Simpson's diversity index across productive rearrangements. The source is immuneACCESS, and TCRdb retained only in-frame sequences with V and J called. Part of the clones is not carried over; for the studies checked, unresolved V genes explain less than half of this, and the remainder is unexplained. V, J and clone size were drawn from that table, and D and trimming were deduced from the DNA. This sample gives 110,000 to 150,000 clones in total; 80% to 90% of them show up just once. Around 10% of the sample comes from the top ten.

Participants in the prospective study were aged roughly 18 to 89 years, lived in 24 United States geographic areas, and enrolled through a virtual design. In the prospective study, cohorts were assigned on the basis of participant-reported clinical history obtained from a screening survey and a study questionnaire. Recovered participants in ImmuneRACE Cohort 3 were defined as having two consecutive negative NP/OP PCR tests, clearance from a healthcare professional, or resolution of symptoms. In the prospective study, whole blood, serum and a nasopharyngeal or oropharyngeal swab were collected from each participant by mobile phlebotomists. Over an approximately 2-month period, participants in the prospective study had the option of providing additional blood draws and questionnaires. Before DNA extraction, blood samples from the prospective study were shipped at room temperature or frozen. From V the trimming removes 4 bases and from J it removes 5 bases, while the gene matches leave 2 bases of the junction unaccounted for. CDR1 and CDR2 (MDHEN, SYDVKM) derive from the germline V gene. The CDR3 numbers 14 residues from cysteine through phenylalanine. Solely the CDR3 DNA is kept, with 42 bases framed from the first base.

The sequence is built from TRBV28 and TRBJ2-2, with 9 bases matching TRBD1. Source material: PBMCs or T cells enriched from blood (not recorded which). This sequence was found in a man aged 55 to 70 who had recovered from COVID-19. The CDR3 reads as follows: CASSYGQGTGELFF. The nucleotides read TGTGCCAGCAGTTACGGACAGGGGACCGGGGAGCTGTTTTTT.